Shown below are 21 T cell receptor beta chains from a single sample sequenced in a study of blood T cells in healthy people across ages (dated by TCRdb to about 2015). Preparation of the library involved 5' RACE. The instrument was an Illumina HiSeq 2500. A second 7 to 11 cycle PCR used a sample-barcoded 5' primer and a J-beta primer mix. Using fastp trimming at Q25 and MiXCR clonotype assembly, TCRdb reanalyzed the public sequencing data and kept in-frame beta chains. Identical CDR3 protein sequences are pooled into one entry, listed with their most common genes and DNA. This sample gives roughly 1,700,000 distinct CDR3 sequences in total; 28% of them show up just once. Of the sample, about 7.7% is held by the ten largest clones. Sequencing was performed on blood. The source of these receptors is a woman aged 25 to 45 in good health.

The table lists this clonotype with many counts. CDR3 DNA sequence: TGTGCCAGCAGCTTGGACAGTGCAGGAGAGACCCAGTACTTC. This codes for CASSLDSAGETQYF. The chain is built from TRBV7-2 and TRBJ2-5; perhaps TRBD1 as D (6 bases). The germline V gene encodes CDR1 SGHTA and CDR2 FQGNSA. Trimming cost V 3 bases and J 4 bases, with 12 bases left between them. The CDR3 has 14 amino acids.

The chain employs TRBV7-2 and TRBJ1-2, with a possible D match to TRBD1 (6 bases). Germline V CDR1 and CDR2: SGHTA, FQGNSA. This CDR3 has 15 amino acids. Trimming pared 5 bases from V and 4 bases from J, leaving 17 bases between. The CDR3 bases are TGTGCCAGCAGCCTCGATCGGGACACCCTCTATGGCTACACCTTC. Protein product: CASSLDRDTLYGYTF.

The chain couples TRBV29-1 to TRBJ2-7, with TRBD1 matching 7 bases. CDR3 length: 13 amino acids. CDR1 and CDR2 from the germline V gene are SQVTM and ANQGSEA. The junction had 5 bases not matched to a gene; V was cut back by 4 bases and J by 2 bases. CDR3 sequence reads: CSVGEGTAYEQYF. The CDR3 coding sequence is TGCAGCGTTGGAGAAGGGACAGCCTACGAGCAGTACTTC.

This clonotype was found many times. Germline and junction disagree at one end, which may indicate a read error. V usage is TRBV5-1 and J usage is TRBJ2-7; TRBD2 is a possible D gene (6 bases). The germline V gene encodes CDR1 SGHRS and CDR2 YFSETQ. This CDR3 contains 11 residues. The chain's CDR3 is CASSLGREQYF. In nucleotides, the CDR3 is TGTGCCAGCAGTTTAGGGAGGGAGCAGTACTTC.

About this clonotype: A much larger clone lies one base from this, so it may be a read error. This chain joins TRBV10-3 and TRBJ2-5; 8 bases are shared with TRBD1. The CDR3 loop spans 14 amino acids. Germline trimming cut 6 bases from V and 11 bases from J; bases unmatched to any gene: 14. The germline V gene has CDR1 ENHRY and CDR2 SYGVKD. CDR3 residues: CAIRGPQGAWEQYF. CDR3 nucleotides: TGTGCCATCAGAGGTCCCCAGGGGGCTTGGGAGCAGTACTTC.

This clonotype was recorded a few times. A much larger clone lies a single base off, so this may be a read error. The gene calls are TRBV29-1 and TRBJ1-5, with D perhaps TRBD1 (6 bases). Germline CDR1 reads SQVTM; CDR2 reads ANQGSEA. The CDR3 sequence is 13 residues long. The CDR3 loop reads CSVLDSLNRPQHF. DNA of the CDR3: TGCAGCGTTCTGGACAGTCTTAATCGGCCCCAGCATTTT. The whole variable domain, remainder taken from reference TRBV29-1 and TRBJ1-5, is SAVISQKPSRDICQRGTSLTIQCQVDSQVTMMFWYRQQPGQSLTLIATANQGSEATYESGFVIDKFPISRPNLTFSTLTVSNMSPEDSSIYLCSVLDSLNRPQHFGDGTRLSIL.

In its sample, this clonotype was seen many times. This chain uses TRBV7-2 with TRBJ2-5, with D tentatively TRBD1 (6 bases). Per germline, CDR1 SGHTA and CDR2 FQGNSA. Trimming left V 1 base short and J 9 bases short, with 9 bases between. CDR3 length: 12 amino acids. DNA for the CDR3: TGTGCCAGCAGCTTAGGGCAGGGGTCCCAGTACTTC. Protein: CASSLGQGSQYF.

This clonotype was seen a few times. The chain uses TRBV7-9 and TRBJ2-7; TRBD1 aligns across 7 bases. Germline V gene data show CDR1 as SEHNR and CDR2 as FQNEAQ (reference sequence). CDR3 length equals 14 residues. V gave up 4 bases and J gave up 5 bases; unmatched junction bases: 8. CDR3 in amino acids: CASSSLQTGNEQYF. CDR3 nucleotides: TGTGCCAGCAGCTCACTACAGACAGGGAACGAGCAGTACTTC.

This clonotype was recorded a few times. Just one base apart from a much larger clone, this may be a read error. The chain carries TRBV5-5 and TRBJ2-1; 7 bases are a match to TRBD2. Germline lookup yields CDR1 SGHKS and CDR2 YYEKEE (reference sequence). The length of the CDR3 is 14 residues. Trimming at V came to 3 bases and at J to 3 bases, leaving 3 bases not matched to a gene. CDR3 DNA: TGTGCCAGCAGCTGGGGGGGTGTCTACAATGAGCAGTTCTTC. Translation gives CASSWGGVYNEQFF.

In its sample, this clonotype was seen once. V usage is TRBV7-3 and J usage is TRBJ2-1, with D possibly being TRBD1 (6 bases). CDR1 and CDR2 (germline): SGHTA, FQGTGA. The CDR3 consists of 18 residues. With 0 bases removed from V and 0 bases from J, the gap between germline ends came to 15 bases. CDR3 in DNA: TGTGCCAGCAGCTTAACTGGGGGCCTCCAGGCCTCCTACAATGAGCAGTTCTTC. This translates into CASSLTGGLQASYNEQFF.

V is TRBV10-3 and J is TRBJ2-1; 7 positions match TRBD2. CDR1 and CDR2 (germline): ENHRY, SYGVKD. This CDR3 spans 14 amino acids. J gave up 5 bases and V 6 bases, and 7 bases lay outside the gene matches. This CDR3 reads CAIRGSGSNNEQFF. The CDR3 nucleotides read TGTGCCATCAGAGGTAGCGGGTCCAACAATGAGCAGTTCTTC.

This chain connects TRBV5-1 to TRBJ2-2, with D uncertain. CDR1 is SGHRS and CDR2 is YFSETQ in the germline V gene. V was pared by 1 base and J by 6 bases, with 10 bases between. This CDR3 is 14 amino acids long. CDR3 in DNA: TGCGCCAGCAGCTTGTCGTCAGCTTCCGGGGAGCTGTTTTTT. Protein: CASSLSSASGELFF.

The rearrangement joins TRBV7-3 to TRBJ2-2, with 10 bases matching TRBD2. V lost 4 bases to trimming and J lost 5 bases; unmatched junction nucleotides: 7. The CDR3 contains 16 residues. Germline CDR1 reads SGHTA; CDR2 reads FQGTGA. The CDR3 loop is CASSWGLARGTGELFF. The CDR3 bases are TGTGCCAGCAGCTGGGGACTAGCGAGGGGTACCGGGGAGCTGTTTTTT.

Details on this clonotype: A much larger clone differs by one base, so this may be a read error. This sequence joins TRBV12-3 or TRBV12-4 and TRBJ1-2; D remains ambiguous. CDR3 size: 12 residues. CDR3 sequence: CAGSPGRGGYTF. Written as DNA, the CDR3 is TGTGCCGGCAGCCCCGGGCGGGGTGGCTACACCTTC.

The CDR3: CASSVGGANYNEQFF. The DNA for the CDR3 is TGTGCCAGCAGCGTAGGCGGGGCCAACTACAATGAGCAGTTCTTC. This chain links TRBV9 with TRBJ2-1; possibly TRBD2 for D (6 bases). Germline loops: CDR1 SGDLS, CDR2 YYNGEE. The V end was cut by 0 bases, the J end by 3 bases, with 10 bases between. This CDR3 has 15 amino acids. Combining the CDR3 with reference TRBV9 and TRBJ2-1 gives the whole variable domain DSGVTQTPKHLITATGQRVTLRCSPRSGDLSVYWYQQSLDQGLQFLIQYYNGEERAKGNILERFSAQQFPDLHSELNLSSLELGDSALYFCASSVGGANYNEQFFGPGTRLTVL.

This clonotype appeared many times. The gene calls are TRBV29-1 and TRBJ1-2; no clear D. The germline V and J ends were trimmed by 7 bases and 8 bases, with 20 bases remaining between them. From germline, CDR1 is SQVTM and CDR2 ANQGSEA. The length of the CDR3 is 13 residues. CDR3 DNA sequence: TGCAGCGCCGGAGGCCGATCGATCGCGGGCTACACCTTC. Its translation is CSAGGRSIAGYTF.

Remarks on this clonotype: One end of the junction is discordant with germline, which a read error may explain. CDR3 nucleotide sequence: TGTGCCAGCAGTTTAATGGGGCAAGGGGCCAACGTCCGGACTTTC. Protein: CASSLMGQGANVRTF. The chain joins TRBV28 to TRBJ2-6; D is possibly TRBD1 (5 bases). This CDR3 is built from 15 residues. Germline CDR1 is MDHEN and CDR2 is SYDVKM.

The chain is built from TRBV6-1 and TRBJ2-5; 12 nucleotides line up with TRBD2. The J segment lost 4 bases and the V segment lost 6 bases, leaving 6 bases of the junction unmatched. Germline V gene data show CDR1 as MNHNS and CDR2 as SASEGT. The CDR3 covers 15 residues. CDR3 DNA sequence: TGTGCCAGCAGACCTCTAGCGGGAGGGGGAGAGACCCAGTACTTC. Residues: CASRPLAGGGETQYF.

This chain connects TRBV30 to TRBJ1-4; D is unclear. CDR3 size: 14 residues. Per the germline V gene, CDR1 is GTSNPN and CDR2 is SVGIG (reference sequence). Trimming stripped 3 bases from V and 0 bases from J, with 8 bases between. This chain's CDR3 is CAWRAGPTNEKLFF. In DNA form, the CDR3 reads TGTGCCTGGAGGGCGGGCCCAACTAATGAAAAACTGTTTTTT.

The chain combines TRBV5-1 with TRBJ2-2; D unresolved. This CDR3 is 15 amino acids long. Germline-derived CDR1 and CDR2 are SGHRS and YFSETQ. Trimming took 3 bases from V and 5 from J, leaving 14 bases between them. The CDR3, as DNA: TGCGCCAGCAGCTCCTACCGCAGCGAGACCGGGGAGCTGTTTTTT. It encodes CASSSYRSETGELFF.

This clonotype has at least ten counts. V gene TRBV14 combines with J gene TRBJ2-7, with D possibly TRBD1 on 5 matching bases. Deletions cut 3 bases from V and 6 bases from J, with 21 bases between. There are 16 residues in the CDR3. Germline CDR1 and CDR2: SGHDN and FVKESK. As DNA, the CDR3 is TGTGCCAGCAGCCAGTCGAGCAGGGCTAGTGTCACCGAGCAGTACTTC. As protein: CASSQSSRASVTEQYF. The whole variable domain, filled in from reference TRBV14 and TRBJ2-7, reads EAGVTQFPSHSVIEKGQTVTLRCDPISGHDNLYWYRRVMGKEIKFLLHFVKESKQDESGMPNNRFLAERTGGTYSTLKVQPAELEDSGVYFCASSQSSRASVTEQYFGPGTRLTVT.